Below, 29 T cell receptor beta chains from the same sample are listed, as sequenced in a study of T cells in Graves' hyperthyroidism and ophthalmopathy. Amplification targeted TCR beta CDR3 regions from RNA transcripts. The study used the HTBI primer set for a first-round RT-PCR of the TCR CDR3. TCRdb called the multiplex PCR reads again in MiXCR, with one record for every CDR3 protein. In the table there are over 500,000 distinct CDR3 sequences, about 14% of which are singletons. What was sequenced was blood. These receptors were taken from a woman between 40 and 55 years old with Graves' hyperthyroidism.

The genes are TRBV4-1 and TRBJ2-7; D might be TRBD1 (5 bases). Deletions cut 0 bases from V and 0 bases from J, with 12 bases between. CDR3 length: 16 amino acids. Germline loops: CDR1 MGHRA, CDR2 YSYEKL. The CDR3 reads CASSQDLQGSSYEQYF. The DNA for the CDR3 is TGCGCCAGCAGCCAAGATCTCCAGGGTAGCTCCTACGAGCAGTACTTC.

This clonotype appeared many times. CDR3 coding DNA: TGTGCCAGCAGCGGGGGCAATCAGCCCCAGCATTTT. Translating gives CASSGGNQPQHF. The V and J genes are TRBV2 and TRBJ1-5; D unresolved. There are 12 residues in the CDR3. V dropped 6 bases and J dropped 2 bases, with 5 bases sitting between them. CDR1 and CDR2 (germline): SNHLY, FYNNEI.

This clonotype was recorded at least ten times. This sequence joins TRBV18 and TRBJ2-5; 7 bases fit TRBD2. The CDR3 consists of 13 residues. Germline lookup yields CDR1 KGHSH and CDR2 LQKENI. Trimming removed 4 bases from V and 5 bases from J; junction bases left unmatched: 4. Here the CDR3 reads CASSRGLSETQYF. CDR3 nucleotide sequence: TGTGCCAGCTCACGGGGACTATCGGAGACCCAGTACTTC.

This clonotype was detected ten times or more. V usage is TRBV3-1 and J usage is TRBJ1-5; TRBD1 agrees at 7 bases. With V trimmed by 1 base and J by 4 bases, 4 bases remained unmatched. CDR1 is LGHDT and CDR2 is YNNKEL in the germline V gene (reference sequence). The CDR3 covers 15 residues. The CDR3 sequence: CASSQAGTDNQPQHF. The CDR3, as DNA: TGTGCCAGCAGCCAAGCGGGGACAGATAATCAGCCCCAGCATTTT.

This clonotype occurred many times. The gene calls are TRBV5-5 and TRBJ2-7, with 7 bases aligning to TRBD1. CDR3 length: 13 residues. Trimming at V came to 7 bases and at J to 5 bases, leaving 9 bases not matched to a gene. The germline CDR1 and CDR2 sequences are SGHKS and YYEKEE (reference sequence). The CDR3, as DNA: TGTGCCAGCGGTGAACAGGGGACCCACGAGCAGTACTTC. The encoded protein is CASGEQGTHEQYF.

The sample holds many counts of this clonotype. The chain links TRBV7-8 to TRBJ2-1; TRBD2 agrees at 12 bases. This CDR3 spans 17 amino acids. V lost 3 bases, J lost 5 bases, and 8 bases stayed unmatched. Germline CDR1 SGHVS, CDR2 FQNEAQ. DNA of the CDR3: TGTGCCAGCAGCTTTCGGGGGCTAGCGGGAGGGAACAATGAGCAGTTCTTC. This codes for CASSFRGLAGGNNEQFF.

The chain links TRBV24-1 to TRBJ2-1; D is ambiguous. The CDR3 loop spans 12 amino acids. Germline-derived CDR1 and CDR2 are KGHDR and SFDVKD. Trimming left V 7 bases short and J 2 bases short, with 5 bases between. The CDR3 protein is CATRSAYNEQFF. The CDR3 DNA follows: TGTGCCACCAGGTCAGCCTACAATGAGCAGTTCTTC.

This clonotype has only a few counts. The chain combines TRBV4-1 with TRBJ1-2; D uncertain. The CDR3 contains 12 residues. Germline V CDR1 and CDR2: MGHRA, YSYEKL. Trimming stripped 0 bases from V and 7 bases from J, with 6 bases between. The chain's CDR3 is CASSQDWVGYTF. CDR3 nucleotide sequence: TGCGCCAGCAGCCAAGACTGGGTTGGCTACACCTTC.

There are many counts of this clonotype. The chain carries TRBV28 and TRBJ1-2, with D unclear. CDR3 length: 12 amino acids. The V end was cut by 4 bases, the J end by 2 bases, with 5 bases between. Looked up from germline, CDR1 is MDHEN and CDR2 is SYDVKM. CDR3 amino acids: CASSSLNYGYTF. The CDR3 DNA sequence: TGTGCCAGCAGTTCACTAAACTATGGCTACACCTTC.

The chain is built from TRBV2 and TRBJ2-5; 16 nucleotides agree with TRBD2. Looked up from germline, CDR1 is SNHLY and CDR2 is FYNNEI. CDR3 length: 18 residues. The trim removed 6 bases at V and 5 bases at J, leaving 12 bases unmatched. The CDR3 spells CASSLGTSGRAFSETQYF. CDR3 coding DNA: TGTGCCAGCAGCTTAGGGACTAGCGGGAGGGCCTTTTCCGAGACCCAGTACTTC.

This clonotype was counted at least ten times. The chain joins TRBV28 to TRBJ1-6, with D tentatively TRBD1 (5 bases). Germline V gene sequence: CDR1 MDHEN, CDR2 SYDVKM. The length of the CDR3 is 15 residues. The V gene lost 5 bases and the J gene lost 10 bases, with 18 bases spanning the gap. The CDR3 nucleotides read TGTGCCAGCAGTCCCCTAGGGAGGGGAGAATCACCCCTCCACTTT. This codes for CASSPLGRGESPLHF.

At least ten counts were recorded for this clonotype. The chain links TRBV5-1 to TRBJ1-5, with D unclear. The length of the CDR3 is 13 residues. Germline V gives CDR1 SGHRS, CDR2 YFSETQ. V dropped 4 bases and J dropped 5 bases, with 10 bases sitting between them. For the CDR3, the DNA is TGCGCCAGCAGCGCGGGGAGGGATCAGCCCCAGCATTTT. Its translation: CASSAGRDQPQHF. Full variable domain (rest looked up from reference TRBV5-1 and TRBJ1-5): KAGVTQTPRYLIKTRGQQVTLSCSPISGHRSVSWYQQTPGQGLQFLFEYFSETQRNKGNFPGRFSGRQFSNSRSEMNVSTLELGDSALYLCASSAGRDQPQHFGDGTRLSIL.

The chain uses TRBV5-4 and TRBJ2-7, with D unclear. The CDR3 has 16 residues. V was trimmed by 4 bases and J by 1 base, leaving 18 bases between them. The germline V gene has CDR1 SGHNT and CDR2 YYREEE (reference sequence). CDR3 nucleotide sequence: TGTGCCAGCAGCGGAGAGCTTAACTCTAGGTCCTACGAGCAGTACTTC. Its translation: CASSGELNSRSYEQYF.

There are many counts of this clonotype. The chain carries TRBV28 and TRBJ2-2; D perhaps matches TRBD2 (5 bases). The CDR3 consists of 13 residues. Looked up from germline, CDR1 is MDHEN and CDR2 is SYDVKM. Trimming shortened V by 2 bases and J by 7 bases, and 8 bases separated the two germline ends. Here the CDR3 reads CASSLVGSGELFF. As DNA, the CDR3 is TGTGCCAGCAGTTTAGTGGGGAGCGGGGAGCTGTTTTTT.

This clonotype was recorded at least ten times. This chain connects TRBV28 to TRBJ2-7; 9 nucleotides align to TRBD2. Per germline, CDR1 MDHEN and CDR2 SYDVKM. CDR3 length: 12 amino acids. V lost 6 bases, J lost 9 bases, and 6 bases stayed unmatched. The CDR3 is CASRREGLGQYF. The CDR3 DNA is TGTGCCAGCAGGCGGGAGGGGTTGGGGCAGTACTTC.

This rearrangement joins TRBV13 to TRBJ2-7; 10 bases fit TRBD2. Trimming cost V 0 bases and J 6 bases; bases outside gene matches: 14. This CDR3 spans 18 amino acids. Germline V gene lookup returns CDR1 PRHDT and CDR2 FYEKMQ (reference sequence). The CDR3 reads CASSLGSVGLAGVGEQYF. CDR3 bases: TGTGCCAGCAGCTTAGGGTCGGTCGGGCTAGCGGGAGTGGGCGAGCAGTACTTC.

This clonotype was seen ten or more times. V and J are TRBV2 and TRBJ2-5; TRBD1 or TRBD2 may be the D gene (5 bases each). This CDR3 has 16 residues. The V and J ends lost 2 bases and 2 bases respectively, with 15 bases between them. The germline V gene encodes CDR1 SNHLY and CDR2 FYNNEI. CDR3 coding DNA: TGTGCCAGCAGTGAATACGAGGGGATGGGGCAAGAGACCCAGTACTTC. Its translation is CASSEYEGMGQETQYF.

In its sample, this clonotype was seen many times. The CDR3 DNA reads TGTGCTAGTGGTTTGGGGTTTCAGAACACTGAAGCTTTCTTT. Amino acid sequence: CASGLGFQNTEAFF. The rearrangement links TRBV12-5 to TRBJ1-1; D remains ambiguous. Germline CDR1 LGHNT, CDR2 FRNRAP. The length of the CDR3 is 14 residues. V was pared by 1 base and J by 1 base, with 7 bases between.

The chain links TRBV28 to TRBJ2-3; D tentatively reads TRBD1 or TRBD2 (5 bases each). This CDR3 comprises 17 residues. In germline, CDR1 is MDHEN, CDR2 SYDVKM. Trimming removed 7 bases from V and 0 bases from J, with 20 bases in between. CDR3 bases: TGTGCCAGCACCCGTGGGGTTGGGGACCCCAGCACAGATACGCAGTATTTT. It yields the protein CASTRGVGDPSTDTQYF. The whole variable domain, filled in from reference TRBV28 and TRBJ2-3, reads DVKVTQSSRYLVKRTGEKVFLECVQDMDHENMFWYRQDPGLGLRLIYFSYDVKMKEKGDIPEGYSVSREKKERFSLILESASTNQTSMYLCASTRGVGDPSTDTQYFGPGTRLTVL.

The CDR3 coding sequence is TGCGCCACGAGAATGAACACTGAAGCTTTCTTT. Translating it yields CATRMNTEAFF. The V and J genes are TRBV4-1 and TRBJ1-1; D gene ambiguous. The V gene's germline CDR1 is MGHRA and CDR2 YSYEKL. Between the trimmed V and J ends, which lost 10 bases and 0 bases, there was a span of 6 bases. This CDR3 has 11 amino acids.

This clonotype appeared a few times. The V call is TRBV5-1, the J call TRBJ2-1; D possibly corresponds to TRBD1 (7 bases). V shed 4 bases and J shed 8 bases, with 19 bases lying between them. The germline gives CDR1 SGHRS, CDR2 YFSETQ. The CDR3 totals 15 residues. The CDR3: CASSPGDSGRDEQFF. The CDR3 coding sequence is TGCGCCAGCAGCCCGGGGGACAGCGGTAGGGATGAGCAGTTCTTC.

The rearrangement links TRBV29-1 to TRBJ1-5; the D gene is possibly TRBD1 (5 bases). Looked up from germline, CDR1 is SQVTM and CDR2 is ANQGSEA. V dropped 6 bases and J dropped 4 bases, with 10 bases sitting between them. The CDR3 contains 12 residues. CDR3: CSVSEGNQPQHF. The CDR3 DNA is TGCAGCGTGAGCGAGGGGAATCAGCCCCAGCATTTT.

This clonotype was counted once. The chain joins TRBV7-2 to TRBJ2-1; the D call may be TRBD1 or TRBD2 (5 bases each). The CDR3 consists of 14 residues. The V gene's germline CDR1 is SGHTA and CDR2 FQGNSA. V was cut by 2 bases and J by 10 bases, with 15 bases left in between. The CDR3 protein is CASSLSGSTGEQFF. The CDR3 nucleotides read TGTGCCAGCAGCTTATCAGGGAGTACTGGCGAGCAGTTCTTC.

This clonotype was recorded many times. This chain uses TRBV6-1 with TRBJ1-2, with D possibly being TRBD1 (5 bases). V was shortened by 6 bases and J by 6 bases, with 20 bases between the two germline ends. Germline-derived CDR1 and CDR2 are MNHNS and SASEGT. CDR3 length equals 15 residues. This chain's CDR3 is CASSPTWTSADGYTF. For the CDR3, the DNA is TGTGCCAGCAGCCCTACTTGGACAAGTGCGGATGGCTACACCTTC.

Ten or more counts support this clonotype. The chain combines TRBV9 with TRBJ2-1; 8 nucleotides agree with TRBD1. Per germline, CDR1 SGDLS and CDR2 YYNGEE. The V segment lost 3 bases and the J segment 5 bases; nucleotides outside the gene matches: 13. This CDR3 spans 17 amino acids. The CDR3 protein is CASSETTTGAVNNEQFF. In DNA, the CDR3 is TGTGCCAGCAGCGAGACGACGACAGGGGCAGTAAACAATGAGCAGTTCTTC.

This sequence joins TRBV29-1 and TRBJ1-3; D may be TRBD1 (5 bases). Looked up from germline, CDR1 is SQVTM and CDR2 is ANQGSEA. V was trimmed by 7 bases and J by 0 bases, leaving 13 bases between them. This CDR3 has 14 residues. The CDR3 region has the DNA TGCAGCGCTCTCCGGGACCGCTCTGGAAACACCATATATTTT. It specifies CSALRDRSGNTIYF.

This clonotype has a handful of counts. The rearrangement uses TRBV6-1 and TRBJ2-1; no firm D call. V was trimmed by 5 bases and J by 0 bases, leaving 14 bases between them. CDR1 is MNHNS, CDR2 SASEGT, per germline. This CDR3 has 16 residues. This CDR3 reads CASSSQTPSSYNEQFF. The CDR3 DNA reads as TGTGCCAGCAGTAGTCAGACTCCTAGCTCCTACAATGAGCAGTTCTTC.

Regarding this clonotype: Possible read error: a much larger clone is one base away. The rearrangement uses TRBV11-2 and TRBJ1-6, with no clear D. This CDR3 is 14 amino acids long. Germline V gene lookup returns CDR1 SGHAT and CDR2 FQNNGV. CDR3 in DNA: TGTGCCAGCAGCTTTGTCCATGCTAATCCACCCCTCCACTTT. Translation gives CASSFVHANPPLHF.

This clonotype was counted at least ten times. The chain links TRBV7-6 to TRBJ1-1; D gene ambiguous. The CDR3 runs 14 residues. The V end was cut by 1 base, the J end by 6 bases, with 12 bases between. Germline V gives CDR1 SGHVS, CDR2 FNYEAQ. The CDR3 DNA sequence: TGTGCCAGCAGCTTAGAAACAGCTATCGCTGAAGCTTTCTTT. Its protein is CASSLETAIAEAFF.